A single sample gave rise to the 11 T cell receptor beta chains below, sequenced in a study of blood T cell repertoires in COVID-19. Using immunoSEQ multiplex PCR, the repertoire was profiled, and TCRdb retains in-frame clones only, with some absent. The sample lists under 95,000 clones; under 95% were seen once. The material sequenced was peripheral blood. These receptors all come from a woman in her fifties or sixties in a cohort sampled during active COVID-19.

The chain links TRBV4-1 to TRBJ2-5; D might be TRBD1 (5 bases). The CDR3 consists of 13 residues. Looked up from germline, CDR1 is MGHRA and CDR2 is YSYEKL. Trimming left V 6 bases short and J 4 bases short, with 12 bases between. For the CDR3, the DNA is TGCGCCAGCAGTAAACAGGTAGCAGAGACCCAGTACTTC. This translates into CASSKQVAETQYF.

V and J are TRBV3-1 (or the pseudogene TRBV3-2) and TRBJ1-2; a possible D gene is TRBD1 (6 bases). This CDR3 has 14 amino acids. The germline CDR1 and CDR2 sequences are LGHDT and YNNKEL (reference sequence). V shed 0 bases and J shed 5 bases, with 10 bases lying between them. CDR3: CASSQDPGVYGYTF. The DNA of the CDR3 is TGTGCCAGCAGCCAAGACCCAGGGGTGTATGGCTACACCTTC.

J is TRBJ1-2 and V is TRBV19, with 8 bases that match TRBD1. The V and J ends lost 3 bases and 5 bases, in that order; junction bases with no gene match: 8. In germline, CDR1 is LNHDA, CDR2 SQIVND (reference sequence). The CDR3 loop spans 15 amino acids. The CDR3, as DNA: TGTGCCAGTAGTATCCCCGGACAGGGCTCGTATGGCTACACCTTC. Protein sequence: CASSIPGQGSYGYTF. The full variable domain, with the rest looked up from reference TRBV19 and TRBJ1-2, is DGGITQSPKYLFRKEGQNVTLSCEQNLNHDAMYWYRQDPGQGLRLIYYSQIVNDFQKGDIAEGYSVSREKKESFPLTVTSAQKNPTAFYLCASSIPGQGSYGYTFGSGTRLTVV.

The gene calls are TRBV9 and TRBJ2-1; 8 nucleotides align to TRBD2. The junction had 14 bases not matched to a gene; V was cut back by 3 bases and J by 6 bases. This CDR3 comprises 17 residues. Germline CDR1 is SGDLS and CDR2 is YYNGEE. This chain's CDR3 is CASSGYGGTRVRNEQFF. CDR3 nucleotides: TGTGCCAGCAGCGGATATGGGGGGACTAGGGTACGCAATGAGCAGTTCTTC.

V is TRBV5-1 and J is TRBJ2-2, with D possibly being TRBD2 (6 bases). The V end was cut by 0 bases, the J end by 1 base, with 7 bases between. The length of the CDR3 is 15 residues. Germline V lookup: CDR1 SGHRS, CDR2 YFSETQ. CDR3 sequence reads: CASSLDGRNTGELFF. The DNA of the CDR3 is TGCGCCAGCAGCTTGGACGGGAGGAACACCGGGGAGCTGTTTTTT.

This chain uses TRBV19 with TRBJ2-7, with a possible D match to TRBD2 (5 bases). Trimming stripped 1 base from V and 6 bases from J, with 7 bases between. There are 12 residues in the CDR3. The V gene's germline CDR1 is LNHDA and CDR2 SQIVND (reference sequence). In nucleotides, the CDR3 is TGTGCCAGTAGTATAGGAGGGCGCGAGCAGTACTTC. Amino acids: CASSIGGREQYF.

The J gene is TRBJ2-7, the V gene TRBV7-9, with TRBD2 matching over 13 bases. Germline lookup yields CDR1 SEHNR and CDR2 FQNEAQ (reference sequence). This CDR3 contains 17 residues. V dropped 4 bases and J dropped 6; count of bases not matched to a gene: 12. CDR3 nucleotides: TGTGCCAGCAGCTCCTTACTAGCGGGAGGGGGCCGGGGCGAGCAGTACTTC. It yields the protein CASSSLLAGGGRGEQYF.

The chain couples TRBV7-3 to TRBJ1-1, with D unclear. Trimming took 0 bases from V and 1 from J, leaving 3 bases between them. This CDR3 spans 13 amino acids. Germline values: CDR1 SGHTA, CDR2 FQGTGA. CDR3 in amino acids: CASSLTANTEAFF. The CDR3 region has the DNA TGTGCCAGCAGCTTAACAGCGAACACTGAAGCTTTCTTT.

This clone showed up just a few times. The gene calls are TRBV6-4 and TRBJ1-4; D possibly corresponds to TRBD1 (5 bases). The CDR3 has 15 amino acids. The V end lost 4 bases, the J end lost 5 bases, and 14 bases lay between the germline ends. CDR1 is MRHNA and CDR2 is SNTAGT in the germline V gene. CDR3 region: CASSAIRVINEKLFF. The CDR3 DNA is TGTGCCAGCAGTGCCATCAGGGTGATAAATGAAAAACTGTTTTTT.

The rearrangement uses TRBV7-9 and TRBJ2-5, with a weak D call TRBD2 (5 bases). CDR1 SEHNR and CDR2 FQNEAQ come from the germline V gene (reference sequence). Between the trimmed V and J ends, which lost 3 bases and 4 bases, there was a span of 15 bases. This CDR3 spans 15 amino acids. Here the CDR3 reads CASSLSVTTIETQYF. The CDR3 nucleotides are TGTGCCAGCAGCTTGAGTGTGACTACTATAGAGACCCAGTACTTC.

The rearrangement joins TRBV7-3 to TRBJ2-2, with D hard to call. This CDR3 contains 13 residues. Trimming stripped 5 bases from V and 2 bases from J, with 6 bases between. Germline V gene sequence: CDR1 SGHTA, CDR2 FQGTGA. The CDR3 loop is CASSLYNTGELFF. CDR3 nucleotides: TGTGCCAGCAGCCTCTATAACACCGGGGAGCTGTTTTTT.